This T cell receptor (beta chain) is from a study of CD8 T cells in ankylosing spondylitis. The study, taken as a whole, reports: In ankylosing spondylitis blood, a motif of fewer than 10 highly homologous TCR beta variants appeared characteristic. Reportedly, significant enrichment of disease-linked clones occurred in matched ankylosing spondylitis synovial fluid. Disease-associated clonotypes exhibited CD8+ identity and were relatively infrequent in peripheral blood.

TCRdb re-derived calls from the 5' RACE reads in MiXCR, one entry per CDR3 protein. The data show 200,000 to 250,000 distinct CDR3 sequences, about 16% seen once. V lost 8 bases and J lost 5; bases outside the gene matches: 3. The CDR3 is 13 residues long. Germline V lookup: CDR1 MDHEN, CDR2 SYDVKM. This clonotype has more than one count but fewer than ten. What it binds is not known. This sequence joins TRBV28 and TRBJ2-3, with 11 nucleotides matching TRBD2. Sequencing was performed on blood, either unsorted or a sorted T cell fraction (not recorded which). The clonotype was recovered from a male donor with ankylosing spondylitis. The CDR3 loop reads CASELAGEDTQYF. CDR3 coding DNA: TGTGCCAGCGAACTAGCGGGAGAAGATACGCAGTATTTT. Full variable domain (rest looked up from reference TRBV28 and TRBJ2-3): DVKVTQSSRYLVKRTGEKVFLECVQDMDHENMFWYRQDPGLGLRLIYFSYDVKMKEKGDIPEGYSVSREKKERFSLILESASTNQTSMYLCASELAGEDTQYFGPGTRLTVL.